The clone carrying this T cell receptor beta chain was detected only once. Its antigen is not identified. This sample was taken from a study of cytotoxic CD8 clonotypes in ibrutinib-treated CLL. In the study overall: Outcomes included 24 partial and 2 complete responses; after median approximately six years, 14 stayed remitted and 12 progressed.

Investigators sought sequencing depths of between 1 in 200,000 and 1 in 1 million T cells. Repertoires were generated with immunoSEQ multiplex PCR, while TCRdb's copy carries only in-frame clones and drops some. The repertoire includes 150,000 to 250,000 clones, over 55% of them detected once, and around 15% sits in the top ten. The study, taken as a whole, reports: There were few public clonotypes, and on treatment they contracted or stayed stable. Clonality rose at ibrutinib response, held steady in sustained remission, and fell toward baseline at progression.

CDR3 length equals 12 residues. Trimming left V 1 base short and J 5 bases short, with 8 bases between. The germline gives CDR1 GTSNPN, CDR2 SVGIG (reference sequence). This clonotype was sampled from a human donor with chronic lymphocytic leukemia. The chain carries TRBV30 and TRBJ2-5; D possibly corresponds to TRBD2 (5 bases). Here the sequenced sample was PBMCs, taken after 24 months of ibrutinib treatment. The CDR3 DNA follows: TGTGCCTGGAGTGGGTGGGAGGAGACCCAGTACTTC. This translates into CAWSGWEETQYF.